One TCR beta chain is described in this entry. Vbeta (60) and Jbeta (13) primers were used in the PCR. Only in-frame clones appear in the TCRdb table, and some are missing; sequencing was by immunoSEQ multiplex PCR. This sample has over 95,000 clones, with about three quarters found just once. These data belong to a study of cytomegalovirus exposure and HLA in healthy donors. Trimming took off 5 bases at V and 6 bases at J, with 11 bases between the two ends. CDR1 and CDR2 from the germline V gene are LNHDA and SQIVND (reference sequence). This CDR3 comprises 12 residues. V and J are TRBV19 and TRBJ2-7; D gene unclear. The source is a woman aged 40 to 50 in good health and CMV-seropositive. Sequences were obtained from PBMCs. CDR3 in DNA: TGTGCCAGTAGTCGAACAGAGCTCGAGCAGTACTTC. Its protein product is CASSRTELEQYF.